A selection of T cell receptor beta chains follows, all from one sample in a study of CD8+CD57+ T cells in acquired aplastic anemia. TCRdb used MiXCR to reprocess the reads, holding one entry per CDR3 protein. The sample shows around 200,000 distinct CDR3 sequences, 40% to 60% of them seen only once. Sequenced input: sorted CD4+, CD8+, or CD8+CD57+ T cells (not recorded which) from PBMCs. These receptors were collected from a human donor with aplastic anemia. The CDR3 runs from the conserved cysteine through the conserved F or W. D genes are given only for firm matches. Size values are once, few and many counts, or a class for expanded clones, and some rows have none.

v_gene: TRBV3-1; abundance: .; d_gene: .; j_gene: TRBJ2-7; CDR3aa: CASSQGLGAGEQYF; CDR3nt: TGTGCCAGCAGCCAAGGCCTGGGGGCGGGCGAGCAGTACTTC
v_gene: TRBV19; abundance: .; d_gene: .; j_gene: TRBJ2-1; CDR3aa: CASQGIVEGVTYNEQFF; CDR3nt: TGTGCCAGCCAAGGGATCGTGGAGGGAGTTACCTACAATGAGCAGTTCTTC
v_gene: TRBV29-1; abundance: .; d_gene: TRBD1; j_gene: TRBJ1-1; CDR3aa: CSVTPGQGENTEAFF; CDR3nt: TGCAGCGTTACCCCGGGACAGGGGGAGAACACTGAAGCTTTCTTT
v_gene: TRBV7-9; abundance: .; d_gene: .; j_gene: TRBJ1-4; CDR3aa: CASSQGQGTKEKLFF; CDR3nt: TGCGCCAGCAGCCAAGGTCAGGGAACAAAAGAAAAACTGTTTTTT
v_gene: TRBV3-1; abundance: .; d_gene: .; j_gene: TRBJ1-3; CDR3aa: CASSQGNGNTIYF; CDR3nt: TGTGCCAGCAGCCAAGGTAATGGAAACACCATATATTTT
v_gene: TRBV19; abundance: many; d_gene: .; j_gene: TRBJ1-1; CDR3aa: CASSVDGNTEAFF; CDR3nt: TGTGCCAGTAGCGTAGACGGGAACACTGAAGCTTTCTTT
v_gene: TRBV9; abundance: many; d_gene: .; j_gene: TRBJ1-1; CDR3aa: CASSAGPWTEAFF; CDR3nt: TGTGCCAGCAGCGCGGGTCCGTGGACTGAAGCTTTCTTT
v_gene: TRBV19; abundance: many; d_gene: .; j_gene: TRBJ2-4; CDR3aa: CASSPPGAVDIQYF; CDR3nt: TGTGCCAGTAGTCCACCCGGGGCCGTGGACATTCAGTACTTC
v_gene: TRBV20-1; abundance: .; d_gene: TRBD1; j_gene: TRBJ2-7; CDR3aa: CSASGQAYEQYF; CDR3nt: TGCAGTGCTAGCGGACAGGCCTACGAGCAGTACTTC
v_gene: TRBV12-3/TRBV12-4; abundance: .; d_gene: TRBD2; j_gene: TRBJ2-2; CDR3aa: CASSPPGGGDTGELFF; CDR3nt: TGTGCCAGCAGTCCCCCGGGGGGGGGGGACACCGGGGAGCTGTTTTTT
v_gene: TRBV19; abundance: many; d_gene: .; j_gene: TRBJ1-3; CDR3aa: CATHRDFAGNTIYF; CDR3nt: TGTGCCACACACAGGGACTTCGCTGGAAACACCATATATTTT
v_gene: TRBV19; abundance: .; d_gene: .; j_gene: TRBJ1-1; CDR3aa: CASSIAGYTEAFF; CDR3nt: TGTGCCAGTAGTATAGCAGGGTACACTGAAGCTTTCTTT
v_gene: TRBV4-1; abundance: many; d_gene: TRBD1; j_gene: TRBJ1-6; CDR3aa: CASSPLGQAYNSPLHF; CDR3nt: TGCGCCAGCAGCCCTTTAGGACAGGCCTATAATTCACCCCTCCACTTT
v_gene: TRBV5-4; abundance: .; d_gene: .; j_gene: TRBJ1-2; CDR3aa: CASSLEPGDSGYTF; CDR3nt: TGTGCCAGCAGCTTGGAACCGGGGGACTCTGGCTACACCTTC
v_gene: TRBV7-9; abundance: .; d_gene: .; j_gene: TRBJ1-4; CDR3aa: CASSLVNKGLEREKLFF; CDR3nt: TGTGCCAGCAGCTTGGTAAACAAGGGGCTCGAGCGTGAAAAACTGTTTTTT
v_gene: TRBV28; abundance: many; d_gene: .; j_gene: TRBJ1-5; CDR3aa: CASARGGQPQHF; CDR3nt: TGTGCCAGCGCCAGGGGAGGTCAGCCCCAGCATTTT
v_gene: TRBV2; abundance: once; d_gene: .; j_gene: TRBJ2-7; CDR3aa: CASIRGRGSSYEQYF; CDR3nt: TGTGCCAGCATCCGAGGCCGGGGGTCTTCCTACGAGCAGTACTTC
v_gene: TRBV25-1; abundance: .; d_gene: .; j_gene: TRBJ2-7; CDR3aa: CARSLRGRNLNYEQYF; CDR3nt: TGTGCCAGAAGCCTCCGAGGACGGAACCTTAACTACGAGCAGTACTTC
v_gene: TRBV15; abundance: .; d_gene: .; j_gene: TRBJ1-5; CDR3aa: CATSRVKYQPQHF; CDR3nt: TGTGCCACCAGCAGAGTAAAGTATCAGCCCCAGCATTTT